This TCR beta chain came from a study of T cells in localized non-small cell lung cancer. This CDR3 region has 12 residues. V was clipped by 4 bases and J by 6 bases, with 9 bases between them. Germline V gene data show CDR1 as SQVTM and CDR2 as ANQGSEA. The table lists this clone with a few counts. Some clones are missing from TCRdb's copy, which holds only in-frame ones; the method was immunoSEQ multiplex PCR. The sample holds roughly 2,900 clones; around 25% are singletons and the top ten take under 20%. This specimen was lung tumor tissue, taken before any cancer treatment. This receptor was obtained from an older female donor with stage III lung adenocarcinoma. The chain couples TRBV29-1 to TRBJ1-4, with D hard to call. The CDR3 region is CSVVGHYEKLFF. The CDR3 nucleotides read TGCAGCGTTGTAGGGCATTATGAAAAACTGTTTTTT. The entire variable domain, with the rest obtained from reference TRBV29-1 and TRBJ1-4, is as follows: SAVISQKPSRDICQRGTSLTIQCQVDSQVTMMFWYRQQPGQSLTLIATANQGSEATYESGFVIDKFPISRPNLTFSTLTVSNMSPEDSSIYLCSVVGHYEKLFFGSGTQLSVL.